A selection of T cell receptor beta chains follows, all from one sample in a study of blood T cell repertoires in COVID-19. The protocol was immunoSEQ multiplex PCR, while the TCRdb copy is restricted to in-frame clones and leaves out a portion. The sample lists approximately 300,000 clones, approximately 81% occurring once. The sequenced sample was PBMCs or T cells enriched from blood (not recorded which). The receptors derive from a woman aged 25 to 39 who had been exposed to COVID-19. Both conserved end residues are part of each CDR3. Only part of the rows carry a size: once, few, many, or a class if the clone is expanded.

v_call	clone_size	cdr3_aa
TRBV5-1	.	CASSLGTGTEAFF
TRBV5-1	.	CASSLAPGGRPGEQYF
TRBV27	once	CASSFPAGPGSPLHF
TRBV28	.	CASTLTGSEQYF
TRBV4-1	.	CASSQDDFSRSRYTF
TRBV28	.	CASSLYTTGGYNTEAFF
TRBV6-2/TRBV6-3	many	CASSQEKRTGGLGPQHF
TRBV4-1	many	CASSQDDMGGTEAFF
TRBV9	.	CASSLGAEGYEQYF
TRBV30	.	CAWRRDRVIETQYF
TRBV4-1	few	CASSQDPGGLTDTQYF
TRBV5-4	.	CASSLEGVHLHF
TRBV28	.	CASSPGQDHGGELFF
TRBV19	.	CASSTDRGSLLNTEAFF
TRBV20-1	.	CSASTPSEARGYTF
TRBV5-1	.	CASSPPRMGSVSDTQYF
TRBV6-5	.	CASSYQGMMNTEAFF
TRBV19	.	CASTPFAAGGDTGELFF
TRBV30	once	CAWSPLGSSTDTQYF
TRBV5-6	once	CASSIGQPYEQYF
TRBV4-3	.	CASSQDRSSYNEQFF
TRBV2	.	CASSWTENTEAFF
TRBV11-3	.	CASSFSGISYNEQFF
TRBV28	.	CASSSQGQGAGQPQHF
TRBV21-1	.	CASSIRSGPNNEQFF
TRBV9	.	CASSGRTGDEQYF
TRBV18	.	CASSRGDRGTGELFF
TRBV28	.	CASSPGRENTEAFF
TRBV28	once	CASTRTGDGTQYF
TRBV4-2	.	CASSLGGGLNTEAFF
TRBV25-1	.	CASSESNSGANVLTF